The present T cell receptor (beta chain) was sequenced within a study of blood T cell repertoires in COVID-19. Per the authors' pipeline: The assay estimated nucleated cells by amplifying reference gene primers. This table comes from immunoSEQ multiplex PCR, and its TCRdb copy is limited to in-frame clones, with some not included. Clone size and the V and J calls come from that table; the DNA yielded D and trimming. The data contain approximately 330,000 clones, roughly 90% of them singletons. The CDR3 extends over 13 amino acids. Looked up from germline, CDR1 is SGHNT and CDR2 is YENEEA. V lost 5 bases, J lost 4 bases, and 11 bases lay in between. This clone has only one observation.

This TCR was recovered from a man younger than 45 with COVID-19, enrolled during active disease. Source material: peripheral blood. The chain links TRBV11-3 to TRBJ2-5, with D perhaps TRBD2 (6 bases). CDR3 nucleotide sequence: TGTGCCAGCAGCGCCGGGGGAGGAGAGACCCAGTACTTC. It yields the protein CASSAGGGETQYF.